This T cell receptor beta chain was observed in a study of cytomegalovirus exposure and HLA in healthy donors (dated by TCRdb to the late 2010s). With regard to the full study: In an earlier analysis of approximately 500 of the donors, 276 Gb of sequence data and 95 million to 130 million unique TCR beta sequences from about 179 million T cells were reported. Roughly 300 gigabases of sequencing data and around 88 million unique TCR sequences made up an early release that covered 640 HLA-typed donors. The genetic ancestry cluster associated with self-reported Caucasian donors included over 80% of the 398 genotyped donors. The aim of the study was to test whether cataloging public T cell receptors could identify signatures of past pathogen exposure. Using immunosequencing, the study profiled T cell repertoires from 666 subjects and related those repertoires to cytomegalovirus serostatus. A separate validation cohort of 90 to 150 different subjects was used in addition to the approximately 700-subject first cohort. To predict cytomegalovirus infection status, the study combined high-throughput TCR immunosequencing, statistical association of individual TCRs with disease status, and machine learning. A later analysis re-analyzed previously published TCR beta repertoires from 550 to 700 donors and added high-resolution HLA genotyping to study TCR occurrence patterns. In the later analysis, no new phenotypic data were used to find candidate immune exposures; instead, reliance was placed on TCR beta sequences and their occurrence across donors. In an earlier analysis of 587 of the donors, high-throughput TCR beta sequencing was used to judge whether each TCR beta V gene segment behaved as functional or pseudogenic. Alongside the repertoire data, information on donor age, sex, ethnicity and CMV serostatus was compiled. In a later genetic analysis, genome-wide SNP genotypes for about 65% of the roughly 670 donors were used, and that subset was treated as a discovery cohort. All discovery cohort repertoires had been generated on a single sequencing platform. Both class I and class II loci were covered by HLA typing, at four-digit resolution. The number of typed donors differed by locus: about 629-640 for A, B, C, DRB1 and DQB1; approximately 530 for DQA1; some 590 for DPA1; and some 430 for DPB1. About 5 DR-DQ haplotypes were handled as single units for association and clustering, since linkage in the cohort was strong. Among 350 to 400 genotyped donors of the cohort, an average of approximately 230,000 unique TCR beta nucleotide sequences were sequenced per donor, 15% to 20% of them non-productive. General study outcomes and caveats: Seventeen rarely observed V segments, including chromosome 9 orphons, were excluded from the earlier analysis of a few hundred of the donors because counts were too low. According to the authors, the approach could potentially be generalized to other disease states and immunological phenotypes. In a later genetic analysis, a missense DCLRE1C variant was associated with V-gene and J-gene trimming of TCR beta chains, and the association was replicated in an independent cohort. The sequencing pipeline was judged likely to have produced a cluster of highly shared sequence variants as a technical artifact. This cohort had only TCR beta chains sequenced, and the lack of alpha or paired-chain data limited which features could be detected. CMV serostatus was the only immune exposure information available for the cohort. A further reported finding was that TCR beta sequences accurately predicted the HLA-A and HLA-B alleles for most subjects in the first cohort. Some IMGT-functional V segments, including TRBV6-2 and TRBV6-3, could not be told apart with the 87-base-pair reads, so those segments were excluded. While some public TCRs were present in many individuals, most TCR sequences turned up only very rarely across donors. Because some donors lacked HLA typing at each locus, the association tests relied only on the typed subset. Assigning TCR associations to individual alleles was difficult when HLA alleles, especially DR and DQ, strongly co-occurred. A later analysis found that HLA-associated TCR beta chains were more clonally expanded and had lower generation probabilities than equally common non-associated chains. Linkage disequilibrium might explain the correlated functional status among segregating V segments, but an unknown experimental factor could not be ruled out. Three of the identified cytomegalovirus-associated TCR beta chains were confirmed in vitro to be specific for cytomegalovirus antigens. A later analysis associated about 17,000 TCR beta sequences with specific HLA alleles at a false discovery rate of 0.05. According to a later genetic analysis, donors in an Asian-associated ancestry cluster had fewer N-insertions in productive TCRs than the approximately 710-donor mean. The classifier was reported to diagnose cytomegalovirus status with high specificity and sensitivity in both the original and validation cohorts. The presence/absence analyses assumed that sequencing depth was roughly uniform across donors, and that assumption may not be true. A later analysis found that most CMV-associated TCR beta chains appeared HLA-restricted, with HLA associations seemingly driven largely by CMV exposure. In the study, about 150 TCR beta chains were listed as associated with cytomegalovirus. Several of the top co-occurrence clusters appeared to be linked to parvovirus B19, influenza, CMV and Epstein-Barr virus, according to a later analysis. An earlier analysis of around 600 of the donors showed that most TCR beta V segments appeared in productive rearrangements either about 87% or about 30% of the time, which broadly matched IMGT annotations. In a later analysis, TCR association rates were found to vary across HLA loci, with the most associated TCRs seen for DRB1 alleles and the fewest for HLA-C alleles.

The CDR3 spans 15 residues, from the cysteine through the phenylalanine. Just CDR3 DNA is preserved here, 45 bases in frame from base 1. V loses 4 bases at its end and J loses 2 bases; junction bases beyond the gene matches: 5. The germline V gene (reference sequence) supplies CDR1 SEHNR and CDR2 FQNEAQ. Preparation of the library involved the immunoSEQ multiplex PCR assay. A mixture of 60 forward primers for TCR Vbeta segments and 13 reverse primers for TCR Jbeta segments was used in the multiplex PCR. Amplification of the CDR3 region of rearranged TCR beta genes was performed with a multiplex PCR assay on genomic DNA. The amplified TCR beta libraries were sequenced on the Illumina HiSeq System as 87-base-pair reads. The authors' pipeline ran thus. In a later analysis, some 80 million unique TCR beta chains were counted across the 500 to 850 repertoires, and approximately 11 million of these chains were shared by at least two donors. To remove PCR and sequencing errors, raw reads were error-corrected and collapsed into unique sequences using a nearest-neighbor algorithm that merged closely related sequences. Alignment of CDR3 sequences to IMGT reference sequences was used to assign V, D and J gene segments. For a sequence to be retained, at least a six-nucleotide match to both a V gene segment and a J gene segment was required. A rearrangement was called productive if the CDR3 had no stop codons and remained in frame with V and J, and every other rearrangement was called non-productive. Following IMGT convention, CDR3 was defined as the stretch from the second conserved V-encoded cysteine to the conserved J-encoded phenylalanine. In an earlier analysis of more than 550 of the donors, sequences lacking an unambiguous match to a single V gene segment were excluded. In an earlier analysis of 450 to 700 of the donors, V segments were called functional above 56.7% productive rearrangements and were called segregating when the between-donor standard deviation exceeded 5%. A statistical classification framework was developed to diagnose cytomegalovirus status using the catalog of TCR beta chain sequences. In a later analysis, TCR nucleotide sequences were compared against IMGT/GENE-DB human TR gene sequences so that V and J genes could be assigned. A later analysis assigned CDR3 sequences and most-parsimonious VDJ recombination scenarios with the TCRdist pipeline. In a later analysis, each TCR beta chain was defined by its CDR3 amino acid sequence together with its V-gene family, and reads lacking a unique V-gene family were excluded. A later analysis removed 592 highly shared, low-generation-probability nucleotide sequences to deal with suspected cross-contamination and a sequencing artifact. A later analysis calculated a clonal expansion index for each public chain from normalized within-repertoire ranks of inferred template counts. In a later analysis, generation probabilities were computed using a VDJ recombination model fitted to out-of-frame rearrangements, and the results were checked against IGoR. Hypergeometric tests were used in a later analysis to score TCR-TCR, TCR-HLA and TCR-CMV co-occurrence, with a repertoire-size bias correction applied to the TCR pairs. False discovery rates were estimated in a later analysis by permuting HLA or CMV assignments 20 times. A later analysis grouped co-occurring TCRs with DBSCAN, adding TCRdist sequence similarity when clustering within HLA-allele-positive subsets. Repertoires with fewer than 30,000 or more than 120,000 public chains were left out of co-occurrence clustering, as were a handful of repertoires with anomalous nucleotide sharing. Held by TCRdb, this immuneACCESS table contains in-frame sequences only and omits some clones. Under half of the omission traces to an unresolved V gene where checked; the cause of the rest is unknown. Clone size and the V and J calls come from that table; the DNA yielded D and trimming. The sample table records some 61,000 clones; more than 80% of these occur just once. 6.5% of the sample is held by the ten biggest clonotypes.

Notes on this clone: The target of this receptor is not known. Nothing much larger sits one base from this clone, and base qualities are not available.

The cohort consisted of fewer than 700 healthy bone marrow donors. All cohort members were sampled while nominally healthy, although unrecorded immune exposures were likely present. CMV serostatus was recorded as positive for 250 to 300 and negative for about 50% of the roughly 670 cohort members, whereas no CMV serostatus was recorded for the donor in question. Each donor provided a peripheral blood sample, and peripheral blood mononuclear cells were used for TCR beta sequencing. The Qiagen DNeasy Blood Extraction Kit was used to extract genomic DNA from the blood cell samples. The specimen sequenced was PBMCs. The chain links TRBV7-9 with TRBJ2-3; TRBD2 agrees with 8 junctional bases. This sequence was found in a human donor in good health. In nucleotide form, the sequence is TGTGCCAGCAGCTCGGGGGGGTCTTACACAGATACGCAGTATTTT. It encodes CASSSGGSYTDTQYF. Outside the CDR3, residues come from the reference TRBV7-9 and TRBJ2-3 proteins, so the full variable domain is: DTGVSQNPRHKITKRGQNVTFRCDPISEHNRLYWYRQTLGQGPEFLTYFQNEAQLEKSRLLSDRFSAERPKGSFSTLEIQRTEQGDSAMYLCASSSGGSYTDTQYFGPGTRLTVL.